Listed below are T cell receptor beta chains from one sample, sequenced in a study of OX40 agonist ivuxolimab in advanced cancers. Assay: immunoSEQ multiplex PCR; the TCRdb copy retains only in-frame clones and omits some. The sample records 70,000 to 95,000 clones, about 94% being singletons. This specimen was CD4+ or CD8+ T cells sorted from blood, taken in a trial of the OX40 agonist ivuxolimab. The receptors stem from an adult with an advanced solid tumor such as melanoma, head and neck, liver or kidney cancer. Both conserved end residues are part of each CDR3. D genes are given only for firm matches. Rows give clone size only sometimes, using once, few, many, or a class for an expanded clone.

v_gene	d_gene	abundance	j_gene	CDR3nt	CDR3aa
TRBV19	NA	NA	TRBJ2-6	TGTGCCAGTAGTGCCGGGGCCAACGTCCTGACTTTC	CASSAGANVLTF
TRBV7-5	NA	once	TRBJ2-7	TGTGCCAGAAGCCAGATGTCCGGGGGGACACGACCATCCTACGAGCAGTACTTC	CARSQMSGGTRPSYEQYF
TRBV27	NA	NA	TRBJ2-5	TGTGCCAGCAGTTTGACTCCTTCTAGCTGGGAGACCCAGTACTTC	CASSLTPSSWETQYF
TRBV28	TRBD1	NA	TRBJ1-5	TGTGCCAGCAGTGGACAGGGCTTACAGCCCCAGCATTTT	CASSGQGLQPQHF
TRBV7-7	TRBD2	NA	TRBJ2-2	TGTGCCAGCAGGCTAGCGGGAAACACCGGGGAGCTGTTTTTT	CASRLAGNTGELFF
TRBV6-5	TRBD1	NA	TRBJ2-7	TGTGCCAGCAGTGGGACAGACCACGAGCAGTACTTC	CASSGTDHEQYF
TRBV6-5	NA	NA	TRBJ2-5	TGTGCCAGCAGTTACTCCTTGGAGACCCAGTACTTC	CASSYSLETQYF
TRBV7-9	NA	NA	TRBJ2-7	TGTGCCAGCAGCTTGTCATCCTACGAGCAGTACTTC	CASSLSSYEQYF
TRBV5-6	NA	NA	TRBJ1-1	TGTGCCAGCATCACAGGGAACACTGAAGCTTTCTTT	CASITGNTEAFF
TRBV29-1	TRBD1	NA	TRBJ2-3	TGCAGCGTCCGAGTGACAGGGTATTCGGATACGCAGTATTTT	CSVRVTGYSDTQYF
TRBV25-1	NA	NA	TRBJ2-2	TGTGCCAGCAGTAACTCGATAGAGCTGTTTTTT	CASSNSIELFF
TRBV27	NA	NA	TRBJ1-3	TGTGCCAGCAGTTTGGGAAACACCATATATTTT	CASSLGNTIYF
TRBV6-6	NA	NA	TRBJ2-4	TGTGCCAGCGTGCCCGAAGAGGGAAACATTCAGTACTTC	CASVPEEGNIQYF
TRBV6-6	NA	NA	TRBJ2-7	TGTGCCAGCAGTTACTCCCTAGAGTCCTACGAGCAGTACTTC	CASSYSLESYEQYF
TRBV28	NA	NA	TRBJ1-2	TGTGCCAGCGGCGAGGTTGGGGGCTATGGCTACACCTTC	CASGEVGGYGYTF
TRBV23-1	NA	NA	TRBJ1-6	TGCGCCAGCAGTCACCCACTACGTACCAACGGTAACACGAATTCACCCCTCCACTTT	CASSHPLRTNGNTNSPLHF
TRBV6-6	NA	NA	TRBJ2-3	TGTGCCAGCACCCCGGGGACCCTAGATACGCAGTATTTT	CASTPGTLDTQYF